The 8 T cell receptor beta chains reported below all come from one sample, sequenced in a study of T cell responses to AZD1222 COVID-19 vaccine. Repertoires were generated with immunoSEQ multiplex PCR, while TCRdb's copy carries only in-frame clones and drops some. The table includes roughly 140,000 clones, roughly 90% detected once. The specimen was peripheral blood, collected 28 days after the second AZD1222 dose. These receptors all stem from an adult who received the AZD1222 COVID-19 vaccine.

The chain links TRBV11-2 to TRBJ1-1; D is unresolved. Germline CDR1 SGHAT, CDR2 FQNNGV. The CDR3 extends over 15 amino acids. V lost 7 bases, J lost 4 bases, and 19 bases lay in between. CDR3 in amino acids: CASTLNRARGTEAFF. The CDR3 bases are TGTGCCAGCACCCTAAACCGGGCAAGAGGCACTGAAGCTTTCTTT.

V usage is TRBV27 and J usage is TRBJ2-7; 9 positions match TRBD2. CDR3 size: 14 residues. Germline lookup yields CDR1 MNHEY and CDR2 SMNVEV (reference sequence). The J segment lost 4 bases and the V segment lost 3 bases, leaving 4 bases of the junction unmatched. The CDR3 region is CASSLREGRYEQYF. The CDR3 DNA reads as TGTGCCAGCAGTTTGCGGGAGGGCCGGTACGAGCAGTACTTC.

The chain carries TRBV10-3 and TRBJ2-1; 13 bases align to TRBD2. V trimming: 10 bases; J trimming: 9 bases; junction bases outside the gene matches: 9. The CDR3 extends over 14 amino acids. The germline V gene has CDR1 ENHRY and CDR2 SYGVKD. DNA of the CDR3: TGTGCCACGAGGACTAGCGGGAGTGAGGGTGAGCAGTTCTTC. Its protein product is CATRTSGSEGEQFF.

The chain combines TRBV5-1 with TRBJ2-6, with unresolved D. Trimming stripped 0 bases from V and 4 bases from J, with 14 bases between. The CDR3 sequence is 17 residues long. CDR1 and CDR2 from the germline V gene are SGHRS and YFSETQ. Here the CDR3 reads CASSLADLASGANVLTF. The CDR3 DNA sequence: TGCGCCAGCAGCTTGGCCGACTTAGCTTCAGGGGCCAACGTCCTGACTTTC.

The chain links TRBV3-1 (or the pseudogene TRBV3-2) to TRBJ2-1; weak D call: TRBD2 (6 bases). The CDR3 length is 16 residues. Deletions cut 0 bases from V and 8 bases from J, with 17 bases between. Germline lookup yields CDR1 LGHDT and CDR2 YNNKEL (reference sequence). The CDR3 region is CASSQDGGRLKDEQFF. For the CDR3, the DNA is TGTGCCAGCAGCCAAGATGGTGGGAGGTTGAAGGATGAGCAGTTCTTC.

The chain employs TRBV10-1 and TRBJ2-1; a weak D match, TRBD1 (6 bases). The CDR3 length is 16 residues. Per the germline V gene, CDR1 is WNHNN and CDR2 is SYGVQD (reference sequence). Trimming pared 0 bases from V and 4 bases from J, leaving 13 bases between. CDR3 region: CASSESALGAYNEQFF. CDR3 sequence (DNA): TGCGCCAGCAGTGAGTCGGCCCTGGGGGCATACAATGAGCAGTTCTTC.

This chain uses TRBV6-1 with TRBJ1-4, with D unresolved. Germline V CDR1 and CDR2: MNHNS, SASEGT. V shed 1 base and J shed 6 bases, with 12 bases lying between them. CDR3 length: 15 amino acids. The CDR3 spells CASSEGSGSHEKLFF. In DNA, the CDR3 is TGTGCCAGCAGTGAAGGTTCAGGCTCACATGAAAAACTGTTTTTT.

V and J are TRBV6-5 and TRBJ2-7, with 10 bases matching TRBD1. Germline V gene lookup returns CDR1 MNHEY and CDR2 SVGAGI. This CDR3 comprises 15 residues. V trimming: 6 bases; J trimming: 6 bases; junction bases outside the gene matches: 11. As DNA, the CDR3 is TGTGCCAGCAGGGCCGAGACAGGGGGCTTCTCCGAGCAGTACTTC. Translating gives CASRAETGGFSEQYF.